This T cell receptor beta chain appears in the sequencing data of a study of T-cell reconstitution after alpha-beta-depleted transplantation in children. The CDR3 sequence is 10 residues long. Trimming shortened V by 6 bases and J by 12 bases, and 11 bases separated the two germline ends. This clonotype appeared a few times. Unique molecular identifiers tagged the TCRbeta library. TCRdb re-called the PCR reads through MiXCR, storing one row per CDR3 protein. The sample has about 480,000 distinct CDR3 sequences; approximately 12% are singletons. The sequence came from a human donor who donated a stem cell graft to a child with combined immunodeficiency. The chain has TRBV12-3 or TRBV12-4 and TRBJ1-1; a weak D match, TRBD1 (6 bases). Here the sequenced sample was PBMCs from the stem cell graft donor, taken from the stem cell graft. In DNA form, the CDR3 reads TGTGCCAGCAGACAAGACAGGACTTTCTTT. Translated, it gives CASRQDRTFF.